The clone carrying this TCR beta chain was counted a few times. Its target is not known. The study sequenced cultured CD4+ T cell DNA using the Oncomine TCR Beta short-read assay. Genomic DNA was extracted from cultured CD4+ T cells. Using its own MiXCR run on the PCR reads, TCRdb lists one record per CDR3 protein. The table includes around 4,200 distinct CDR3 sequences, 60% to 80% detected once. Germline values: CDR1 SEHNR, CDR2 FQNEAQ (reference sequence). This CDR3 contains 14 residues. V was trimmed by 3 bases and J by 9 bases, leaving 15 bases between them. These data belong to a study of vaccination and CD4 T cells after COVID-19. About the research overall: Vaccinees got either two BNT162b2 doses or two mRNA-1273 doses.

Described treatment: roughly 10-day PBMC culture with coronavirus spike peptide pools or control peptides (ViraFEST assay). This chain joins TRBV7-9 and TRBJ1-5; no firm D call. The sequenced sample was CD4+ T cells from blood, cultured in vitro. This TCR came from a human donor who had recovered from COVID-19. DNA for the CDR3: TGTGCCAGCAGCTTGGCATCCTCTGATGCGCCCCAGCATTTT. Protein sequence: CASSLASSDAPQHF. Together with reference TRBV7-9 and TRBJ1-5, the CDR3 gives the full variable domain: DTGVSQNPRHKITKRGQNVTFRCDPISEHNRLYWYRQTLGQGPEFLTYFQNEAQLEKSRLLSDRFSAERPKGSFSTLEIQRTEQGDSAMYLCASSLASSDAPQHFGDGTRLSIL.